The present T cell receptor beta chain was sequenced within a study of vaccination effects on CD4 cells after COVID-19. Assay: immunoSEQ multiplex PCR; the TCRdb copy retains only in-frame clones and omits some. The sample has 30,000 to 45,000 clones, 82% seen once. On this clone itself: Its antigen is unidentified.

General study results and limits: There was marked clonal contraction among infection- and vaccine-induced clones late after vaccination.

V was clipped by 0 bases and J by 4 bases, with 12 bases between them. The CDR3 length is 15 residues. Germline V gives CDR1 SGHRS, CDR2 YFSETQ. Under the ViraFEST assay, PBMC were stimulated with viral peptide pools so that antigen-specific CD4+ T cells expanded. Sequencing was performed afterwards. Following a roughly 11-day culture, CD4+ T cells were purified. Participants received two doses of either the BNT162b2 or mRNA-1273 vaccine. Testing of the vaccine recipients showed negative nucleocapsid antibodies and no prior SARS-CoV-2 infection. The sequenced sample was CD4+ T cells from PBMCs cultured with HCoV-NL63 spike peptides, obtained after COVID-19 vaccination. V usage is TRBV5-1 and J usage is TRBJ2-3, with D maybe TRBD1 (7 bases). The sequence came from a human donor who received a COVID-19 vaccine. Some clones in this sample may be carry-over from other donors' samples. DNA for the CDR3: TGCGCCAGCAGCTTGGGACAGGGAGGCCCAGATACGCAGTATTTT. The encoded protein is CASSLGQGGPDTQYF.